The 10 T cell receptor beta chains listed next were all sequenced from one sample in a study of T-cell memory formation after mild COVID-19 (dated by TCRdb to about 2021). The library came from 5' RACE. TCRdb lists the instrument as Illumina NovaSeq 6000. TCRdb reprocessed the public reads (quality trimming at Q25 with fastp, clone calling with MiXCR) and kept in-frame beta chains. Rows merge per CDR3 protein into single entries with the most common DNA and genes. This sample is represented by 65,000 to 95,000 distinct CDR3 sequences; 9.5% to 15% of them were singletons. The ten largest clones take up 41% of the sample. Material for sequencing was PBMCs or a T cell subset sorted from them (not recorded which). The receptors stem from a man in his late teens or twenties who had mild COVID-19 (a few samples of this study predate the infection). The sample titles of this study are shuffled in the database, so cell type and time point are left out; the donor was told from shared clones.

In its sample, this clonotype was seen a few times. The chain has TRBV7-9 and TRBJ2-7; perhaps TRBD1 as D (6 bases). Germline CDR1 and CDR2: SEHNR and FQNEAQ (reference sequence). Trimming stripped 5 bases from V and 2 bases from J, with 10 bases between. There are 13 residues in the CDR3. The CDR3 loop is CASSPRDTYEQYV. The DNA of the CDR3 is TGTGCCAGCAGCCCTCGGGACACCTACGAGCAGTACGTC.

There are a few counts of this clonotype. The V gene is TRBV7-9, the J gene TRBJ1-1; D gene unclear. Germline values: CDR1 SEHNR, CDR2 FQNEAQ (reference sequence). The CDR3 totals 12 residues. With 4 bases removed from V and 8 bases from J, the gap between germline ends came to 11 bases. The CDR3 loop is CASSSAMGEAFF. The CDR3 nucleotides read TGTGCCAGCAGCTCGGCCATGGGAGAAGCTTTCTTT.

V usage is TRBV15 and J usage is TRBJ1-5; D remains ambiguous. Germline assignment: CDR1 LNHNV and CDR2 YYDKDF (reference sequence). The CDR3 is made up of 15 amino acids. V was shortened by 0 bases and J by 6 bases, with 12 bases between the two germline ends. CDR3 nucleotide sequence: TGTGCCACCAGCAGAGATAGAGGCATAAGTCAGCCCCAGCATTTT. Its translation: CATSRDRGISQPQHF.

As concerns this clonotype: Germline is not matched at one junction end, which may reflect a read error. The chain couples TRBV4-3 to TRBJ2-2, with TRBD1 identical over 9 bases. Germline CDR1 and CDR2: LGHNA and YSLEER. The CDR3 is made up of 14 amino acids. As DNA, the CDR3 is TGCGCCAGCAGCCAGGACAGGGGCACCGGGGAGCTGTTTTTC. Its protein is CASSQDRGTGELFF.

This clonotype has a count of ten or more. The chain recombines TRBV12-3 or TRBV12-4 with TRBJ1-2, with D possibly matching TRBD1 (5 bases). Trimming stripped 4 bases from V and 4 bases from J, with 10 bases between. The CDR3 loop spans 13 amino acids. The CDR3 DNA reads TGTGCCAGCAGTTGGGGGGATGGCTATGGCTACACCTTC. Translated, it gives CASSWGDGYGYTF.

This clonotype came up a few times. This chain joins TRBV6-9 and TRBJ2-2; TRBD2 aligns across 8 bases. The germline CDR1 and CDR2 sequences are MNHGY and SVAAGI. The trim removed 4 bases at V and 3 bases at J, leaving 7 bases unmatched. This CDR3 is built from 16 residues. DNA of the CDR3: TGTGCCAGCAGTTTCCCGGACGGGAGGGACACCGGGGAGCTGTTTTTT. This translates into CASSFPDGRDTGELFF.

This clonotype turned up a few times. This chain connects TRBV4-1 to TRBJ2-1; D call uncertain. Trimming removed 1 base at V and 5 bases at J, with 6 bases between. From germline, CDR1 is MGHRA and CDR2 YSYEKL. This CDR3 is 13 amino acids long. The CDR3 DNA reads TGCGCCAGCAGCCAAGCCTTGGACAATGAGCAGTTCTTC. Translation gives CASSQALDNEQFF.

Only a few counts were recorded for this clonotype. The V gene is TRBV7-8, the J gene TRBJ2-1, with 9 bases lining up with TRBD2. The J segment lost 4 bases and the V segment lost 2 bases, leaving 12 bases of the junction unmatched. The germline V gene has CDR1 SGHVS and CDR2 FQNEAQ. This CDR3 is built from 18 residues. The CDR3 nucleotides are TGTGCCAGCAGCTTACCCCGCGGGGGGGCCAGTACTTACAATGAGCAGTTCTTC. It is translated as CASSLPRGGASTYNEQFF.

This clonotype has more than one count but fewer than ten. This chain connects TRBV4-2 to TRBJ2-3, with D possibly called TRBD1 or TRBD2 (5 bases each). The CDR3 runs to 15 residues. Trimming pared 2 bases from V and 4 bases from J, leaving 13 bases between. Germline CDR1 and CDR2: LGHNA and YNFKEQ. The CDR3 nucleotides are TGTGCCAGCAGCCAACCGGGACCCCCGCCAGATACGCAGTATTTT. It specifies CASSQPGPPPDTQYF.

This clonotype showed up many times. The chain employs TRBV9 and TRBJ2-7; D is possibly TRBD1 (6 bases). The V gene's germline CDR1 is SGDLS and CDR2 YYNGEE. The CDR3 is 14 amino acids. Trimming removed 4 bases from V and 0 bases from J, with 11 bases in between. For the CDR3, the DNA is TGTGCCAGCAGCCCCGGGACATCCTCCTACGAGCAGTACTTC. Its translation: CASSPGTSSYEQYF.